This is a list of T cell receptor beta chains from one sample in a study of shared clonotypes between healthy human individuals. Assay used: immunoSEQ multiplex PCR; TCRdb lists only in-frame clones, some missing. The repertoire holds roughly 760,000 clones, with around 74% as singletons. Sequences were obtained from memory CD4+ T cells sorted from blood. These receptors all stem from a woman under 40 in good health. CDR3s include the opening cysteine and the closing phenylalanine or tryptophan. The D gene is left open where the match is weak. Expanded clones get a size class; other rows say once, few or many, or leave the size out.

V	size	length	D	J	DNA	CDR3
TRBV27	once	14	TRBD2	TRBJ2-7	TGTGCCAGCAGTCCTAGCGGGAGTCTCTACGAGCAGTACTTC	CASSPSGSLYEQYF
TRBV9	-	14	-	TRBJ2-5	TGTGCCAGCAGCGTTAACTCCCGACCGGAGACCCAGTACTTC	CASSVNSRPETQYF
TRBV4-1	-	16	-	TRBJ2-1	TGCGCCAGCAGCCAAGGTACGCAGAGCTCCTACAATGAGCAGTTCTTC	CASSQGTQSSYNEQFF
TRBV6-5	-	15	-	TRBJ2-7	TGTGCCAGCAGTTACTCGAGGGAGTCCGGATACGAGCAGTACTTC	CASSYSRESGYEQYF
TRBV11-2	-	15	-	TRBJ2-3	TGTGCCAGCAGCTTAGACAGAACTAGCACAGATACGCAGTATTTT	CASSLDRTSTDTQYF
TRBV27	-	15	TRBD1	TRBJ2-7	TGTGCCAGCAGTAACAGGGGGCCTTCCTCCTACGAGCAGTACTTC	CASSNRGPSSYEQYF
TRBV30	-	15	TRBD1	TRBJ1-3	TGTGCCTGGAGTCGGAGACAGGGGTTCGGAAACACCATATATTTT	CAWSRRQGFGNTIYF
TRBV27	-	14	TRBD1	TRBJ2-1	TGTGCCAGCACGCCGGGACAGGACTGGGTTGAGCAGTTCTTC	CASTPGQDWVEQFF
TRBV9	-	15	-	TRBJ1-2	TGTGCCAGCAGCCCAGGAGGGACGGCTAACTATGGCTACACCTTC	CASSPGGTANYGYTF
TRBV18	-	15	-	TRBJ2-1	TGTGCCAGCTCACCACCCGGTGCTTCCTACAATGAGCAGTTCTTC	CASSPPGASYNEQFF
TRBV28	once	13	-	TRBJ2-3	TGTGCCAGCAGAGAGGGGTTCGGAGATACGCAGTATTTT	CASREGFGDTQYF
TRBV12-5	-	12	-	TRBJ2-1	TGTGCTAGTGGTTTGATGAGCAATGAGCAGTTCTTC	CASGLMSNEQFF
TRBV6-5	-	13	-	TRBJ1-2	TGTGCCAGCAGTTACGTAGGGGGCTATGGCTACACCTTC	CASSYVGGYGYTF
TRBV11-3	-	13	-	TRBJ2-5	TGTGCCAGCAGCTTAGGGGGACAAGAGACCCAGTACTTC	CASSLGGQETQYF
TRBV30	-	11	-	TRBJ2-1	TGTGCCTGGAGTGTCTATAATGAGCAGTTCTTC	CAWSVYNEQFF
TRBV5-1	-	14	-	TRBJ2-5	TGCGCCAGCAGCTTGTTCACGGGACAAGAGACCCAGTACTTC	CASSLFTGQETQYF
TRBV11-2	-	13	-	TRBJ2-7	TGTGCCAGCAGAGGGACAACACTCTACGAGCAGTACTTC	CASRGTTLYEQYF
TRBV6-5	many	11	-	TRBJ1-2	TGTGCCACCCATTCTAACTATGGCTACACCTTC	CATHSNYGYTF
TRBV4-1	-	15	TRBD1	TRBJ1-2	TGTGCCAGCAGCAACCCGGGACAGAGAAACTATGGCTACACCTTC	CASSNPGQRNYGYTF
TRBV27	few	16	-	TRBJ1-5	TGTGCCAGCAGTTTATACAGCCGGGGGGCCTATCAGCCCCAGCATTTT	CASSLYSRGAYQPQHF
TRBV6-1	-	18	TRBD1	TRBJ1-5	TGTGCCAGCAGTGAAGCGGTTAGGGGGCTATATAGCAATCAGCCCCAGCATTTT	CASSEAVRGLYSNQPQHF
TRBV11-3	-	13	-	TRBJ2-2	TGTGCCAGCAGCTTAGATAGTGACGGGGAGCTGTTTTTT	CASSLDSDGELFF
TRBV11-3	-	13	-	TRBJ1-1	TGTGCCAGCAGCCGAATCGCGAACACTGAAGCTTTCTTT	CASSRIANTEAFF
TRBV7-9	-	14	-	TRBJ2-5	TGTGCCAGCAGCCCACAGGGAGGACAAGAGACCCAGTACTTC	CASSPQGGQETQYF
TRBV5-1	-	14	TRBD1	TRBJ1-1	TGCGCCAGCAGAAAACAGGGGCGGTGGACTGAAGCTTTCTTT	CASRKQGRWTEAFF
TRBV7-9	few	17	TRBD2	TRBJ2-5	TGTGCCAGCAGCTTAGATGTGGGACTAGCGGGAAAAGAGACCCAGTACTTC	CASSLDVGLAGKETQYF
TRBV5-5	-	14	-	TRBJ1-1	TGTGCCAGCAGCTTTTTGGGGGCATCCACTGAAGCTTTCTTT	CASSFLGASTEAFF
TRBV5-4	-	15	-	TRBJ1-2	TGTGCCAGCAGCCCTGACACAGGGTTTAATTATGGCTACACCTTC	CASSPDTGFNYGYTF
TRBV7-9	many	16	TRBD1	TRBJ2-7	TGTGCCAGCAGCTTGCCTCGGGCAGGGGGAGAGGACGAGCAGTACTTC	CASSLPRAGGEDEQYF
TRBV5-8	few	15	-	TRBJ2-1	TGTGCCAGTTTACTAGCCCCGAGCTCCTACAATGAGCAGTTCTTC	CASLLAPSSYNEQFF
TRBV28	-	16	-	TRBJ2-4	TGTGCCAGCAGTACCTCCGGGACGAGTGGAAAAAACATTCAGTACTTC	CASSTSGTSGKNIQYF
TRBV6-5	-	15	TRBD1	TRBJ2-3	TGTGCCAGCAGTTCTAGGCAGGGGGCAGCGAATACGCAGTATTTT	CASSSRQGAANTQYF
TRBV4-1	once	15	-	TRBJ2-6	TGCGCCAGCAGCCAGACAGGTTCTGGGGCCAACGTCCTGACTTTC	CASSQTGSGANVLTF
TRBV6-1	-	16	TRBD2	TRBJ2-1	TGTGCCAGCAGTGCCCTAGGTAGCGGGGCCTACAATGAGCAGTTCTTC	CASSALGSGAYNEQFF
TRBV5-1	-	13	-	TRBJ1-1	TGCGCCAGCAGCTTTGAGGAGAACACTGAAGCTTTCTTT	CASSFEENTEAFF
TRBV11-3	few	14	-	TRBJ1-2	TGTGCCAGCAGCTTAGGACGGGAGTCCTATGGCTACACCTTC	CASSLGRESYGYTF
TRBV28	few	15	-	TRBJ1-5	TGTGCCAGCAGTTTGGAACTTCGCAACAATCAGCCCCAGCATTTT	CASSLELRNNQPQHF
TRBV2	few	11	-	TRBJ2-1	TGTGCCAGCAGTGTAGCGAATGAGCAGTTCTTC	CASSVANEQFF